This TCR beta chain is drawn from a study of CDR3 diversity in severe acne. Per the germline V gene, CDR1 is SEHNR and CDR2 is FQNEAQ (reference sequence). This CDR3 is 14 amino acids long. TCRdb re-called the PCR reads with MiXCR, one entry per CDR3 protein. Among approximately 79,000 distinct CDR3 sequences listed, about 50% were seen once. Comment on this clonotype: Sequence at one end of the junction differs from germline and may be a read error.

V gene TRBV7-9 combines with J gene TRBJ2-7; the D is unclear. What was sequenced was blood. This TCR came from a male donor in good health, serving as a control. This CDR3 is CTSSKPASPYEQYF. CDR3 nucleotide sequence: TGTACCAGCAGTAAACCGGCGAGCCCCTACGAGCAGTACTTC.